Below are 21 T cell receptor beta chains sequenced from a single sample in a study of STAT3 mutations in large granular lymphocyte leukemia (dated by TCRdb to between 2017 and 2020). Study-wide findings and limitations: All T-LGLL patients had at least one immunodominant TCRbeta clonotype, and roughly half had multiple immunodominant subclonotypes.

The library was built by means of the immunoSEQ multiplex PCR assay. In TCRdb, the immuneACCESS table is reduced to in-frame sequences with V and J assigned. These tables do not hold every clone; where another copy was compared, an unresolved V gene accounts for under half, and the others remain unexplained. A total of around 12,000 clones appear in this sample, around 85% of them only once. Around 50% of the sample lies in the top ten. Their recognized antigens are unknown. Sequencing was carried out using peripheral blood mononuclear cells. These receptors originate from a man in his 60s with T-cell large granular lymphocyte leukemia. Some clones in this sample may be carry-over from other donors' samples. The age is the age at diagnosis.

This clone was counted a single time. The chain is built from TRBV27 and TRBJ1-1; weak D call: TRBD1 (6 bases). Per germline, CDR1 MNHEY and CDR2 SMNVEV (reference sequence). The CDR3 covers 14 residues. Between the trimmed V and J ends, which lost 8 bases and 5 bases, there was a span of 18 bases. The CDR3 nucleotides are TGTGCCAGCCCCAATTACAGGGAGGGAACTGAAGCTTTCTTT. As protein: CASPNYREGTEAFF.

This sequence joins TRBV29-1 and TRBJ2-3, with D uncertain. The V end was cut by 8 bases, the J end by 0 bases, with 18 bases between. Germline CDR1 SQVTM, CDR2 ANQGSEA. The CDR3 loop spans 15 amino acids. CDR3 sequence (DNA): TGCAGCTGTCGTTACAGCTTATCTAGCACAGATACGCAGTATTTT. As protein: CSCRYSLSSTDTQYF.

This clone was seen once. The chain has TRBV19 and TRBJ2-7; 15 positions match TRBD2. The CDR3 has 17 amino acids. Trimming removed 4 bases from V and 2 bases from J; junction bases left unmatched: 6. Germline CDR1 LNHDA, CDR2 SQIVND (reference sequence). The CDR3 loop is CASSRPGLAGGPYEQYF. In DNA form, the CDR3 reads TGTGCCAGTAGTAGGCCGGGACTAGCGGGAGGTCCCTACGAGCAGTACTTC.

The gene calls are TRBV5-1 and TRBJ2-5; 7 bases are a match to TRBD1. The length of the CDR3 is 13 residues. CDR1 is SGHRS and CDR2 is YFSETQ in the germline V gene. V gave up 0 bases and J gave up 4 bases; unmatched junction bases: 0. CDR3: CASSLAGGETQYF. CDR3 nucleotide sequence: TGCGCCAGCAGCTTGGCAGGGGGAGAGACCCAGTACTTC. The variable domain in full, with the rest retrieved from reference TRBV5-1 and TRBJ2-5, is KAGVTQTPRYLIKTRGQQVTLSCSPISGHRSVSWYQQTPGQGLQFLFEYFSETQRNKGNFPGRFSGRQFSNSRSEMNVSTLELGDSALYLCASSLAGGETQYFGPGTRLLVL.

The J gene is TRBJ2-6, the V gene TRBV2; no clear D. V lost 6 bases and J 0 bases, leaving 6 bases between the germline ends. This CDR3 region has 14 residues. Looked up from germline, CDR1 is SNHLY and CDR2 is FYNNEI. This CDR3 is CASRSISGANVLTF. Here the CDR3 DNA reads TGTGCCAGCAGGTCAATCTCTGGGGCCAACGTCCTGACTTTC.

Turning to this clone: The same CDR3 arises from other DNA sequences in this sample as well. The rearrangement joins TRBV9 to TRBJ2-7, with 11 bases fitting TRBD2. The CDR3 is 15 amino acids. CDR1 and CDR2 from the germline V gene are SGDLS and YYNGEE. Trimming at V came to 3 bases and at J to 3 bases, leaving 5 bases not matched to a gene. The CDR3 DNA reads TGTGCCAGCAGCGCTGCCACTAGCGGGAGCTACGAGCAGTACTTC. Amino acid sequence: CASSAATSGSYEQYF.

The chain joins TRBV5-1 to TRBJ2-5, with 9 bases lining up with TRBD1. From germline, CDR1 is SGHRS and CDR2 YFSETQ. Losses at the gene ends were 4 bases for V and 9 bases for J; bases not matched to a gene: 1. The CDR3 loop spans 11 amino acids. This CDR3 reads CASSGTGPQYF. Written as DNA, the CDR3 is TGCGCCAGCAGCGGGACAGGGCCCCAGTACTTC. The variable domain in full, with the rest retrieved from reference TRBV5-1 and TRBJ2-5, is KAGVTQTPRYLIKTRGQQVTLSCSPISGHRSVSWYQQTPGQGLQFLFEYFSETQRNKGNFPGRFSGRQFSNSRSEMNVSTLELGDSALYLCASSGTGPQYFGPGTRLLVL.

The chain joins TRBV4-2 to TRBJ2-7, with D possibly TRBD2 on 6 matching bases. This CDR3 comprises 15 residues. CDR1 is LGHNA, CDR2 YNFKEQ, per germline. V was pared by 0 bases and J by 3 bases, with 12 bases between. As DNA, the CDR3 is TGTGCCAGCAGCCAAGAGGAGCAGGGACTCTACGAGCAGTACTTC. This gives the protein CASSQEEQGLYEQYF.

Regarding this clone: Because the CDR3 is missing its conserved closing phenylalanine or tryptophan, this is likely a read error. It is unclear where the CDR3 begins or ends on the DNA, so no DNA is shown, and the CDR3 is as TCRdb lists it. The chain links TRBV27 to TRBJ1-4. The CDR3 adds up to 11 amino acids, both ends counted. The germline V gene has CDR1 MNHEY and CDR2 SMNVEV (reference sequence). The CDR3 protein is CASSLTRPGSD.

By sample share, this clone is medium-sized. The chain recombines TRBV9 with TRBJ2-7, with D tentatively TRBD2 (6 bases). The CDR3 contains 13 residues. V dropped 7 bases and J dropped 5 bases, with 16 bases sitting between them. Germline CDR1 and CDR2: SGDLS and YYNGEE. CDR3 in amino acids: CASGGGSRNEQYF. CDR3 DNA sequence: TGTGCCAGCGGCGGAGGGAGCAGGAACGAGCAGTACTTC.

The rearrangement uses TRBV5-4 and TRBJ2-3, with D tentatively TRBD1 or TRBD2 (6 bases each). Germline V gene sequence: CDR1 SGHNT, CDR2 YYREEE (reference sequence). The CDR3 is 12 amino acids. Trimming removed 3 bases from V and 6 bases from J, with 8 bases in between. CDR3 coding DNA: TGTGCCAGCAGCTGGGGGGCGGATACGCAGTATTTT. This translates into CASSWGADTQYF.

This clone was observed once. The DNA of the CDR3 is TGTGCCAGCGCGACAGGCAGGGGGACTGAAGCTTTCTTT. It encodes CASATGRGTEAFF. This chain links TRBV19 with TRBJ1-1; 7 positions agree with TRBD1. The V segment lost 9 bases and the J segment 5 bases; nucleotides outside the gene matches: 9. CDR1 and CDR2 from the germline V gene are LNHDA and SQIVND (reference sequence). The CDR3 contains 13 residues.

The J gene is TRBJ1-2, the V gene TRBV7-2; D unresolved. CDR1 SGHTA and CDR2 FQGNSA come from the germline V gene. CDR3 size: 16 residues. V dropped 2 bases and J dropped 5 bases, with 18 bases sitting between them. The CDR3 loop is CASSLRGGQPGYGYTF. Written as DNA, the CDR3 is TGTGCCAGCAGCTTACGTGGTGGGCAGCCGGGGTATGGCTACACCTTC.

The J gene is TRBJ2-2, the V gene TRBV28, with a weak D call TRBD1 (5 bases). Per the germline V gene, CDR1 is MDHEN and CDR2 is SYDVKM. The length of the CDR3 is 11 residues. Trimming removed 6 bases at V and 7 bases at J, with 6 bases between. The DNA of the CDR3 is TGTGCCAGCAGAGGGGTCGGGGAGCTGTTTTTT. Its translation: CASRGVGELFF.

This clone has a single count. The chain couples TRBV29-1 to TRBJ1-2; D gene ambiguous. CDR1 and CDR2 from the germline V gene are SQVTM and ANQGSEA. V lost 0 bases and J 7 bases, leaving 12 bases between the germline ends. The CDR3 totals 13 residues. The CDR3 sequence is CSVEDPGMVGYTF. DNA of the CDR3: TGCAGCGTTGAAGATCCGGGAATGGTTGGCTACACCTTC.

This rearrangement joins TRBV5-1 to TRBJ2-1; 7 nucleotides align to TRBD2. Germline values: CDR1 SGHRS, CDR2 YFSETQ. The CDR3 length is 14 residues. The V segment lost 3 bases and the J segment 4 bases; nucleotides outside the gene matches: 4. The CDR3 nucleotides are TGCGCCAGCAGCTCTAGCGGCAGATACAATGAGCAGTTCTTC. Protein product: CASSSSGRYNEQFF.

This clone was counted only a few times. The genes are TRBV29-1 and TRBJ2-5; TRBD2 matches 7 bases. CDR1 is SQVTM and CDR2 is ANQGSEA in the germline V gene. This CDR3 region has 12 residues. Unmatched junction bases numbered 7, after V lost 8 bases and J lost 4 bases. CDR3 in DNA: TGCAGCAGCGGGGAGGGTATAGAGACCCAGTACTTC. Protein sequence: CSSGEGIETQYF. The full variable domain, its missing parts supplied by reference TRBV29-1 and TRBJ2-5, is SAVISQKPSRDICQRGTSLTIQCQVDSQVTMMFWYRQQPGQSLTLIATANQGSEATYESGFVIDKFPISRPNLTFSTLTVSNMSPEDSSIYLCSSGEGIETQYFGPGTRLLVL.

V is TRBV9 and J is TRBJ2-3; no firm D call. Germline V gene sequence: CDR1 SGDLS, CDR2 YYNGEE. Trimming removed 5 bases from V and 3 bases from J, with 13 bases in between. The CDR3 contains 14 residues. CDR3 nucleotide sequence: TGTGCCAGCAGTCCCCAGCAAGCGACAGATACGCAGTATTTT. Protein product: CASSPQQATDTQYF.

The J gene is TRBJ2-7, the V gene TRBV6-1, with 7 bases aligning to TRBD2. Per the germline V gene, CDR1 is MNHNS and CDR2 is SASEGT. The ends lost 2 bases at V and 4 bases at J; junction bases unmatched: 8. The CDR3 spans 15 residues. The CDR3 DNA follows: TGTGCCAGCAGTGAAATCTCCGGGGGGTTATACGAGCAGTACTTC. Residues: CASSEISGGLYEQYF.

This chain links TRBV30 with TRBJ1-2, with D maybe TRBD1 (5 bases). This CDR3 is built from 16 residues. V was shortened by 4 bases and J by 6 bases, with 24 bases between the two germline ends. The germline gives CDR1 GTSNPN, CDR2 SVGIG (reference sequence). This CDR3 reads CAWIRGAGGRSNGYTF. DNA of the CDR3: TGTGCCTGGATTCGAGGTGCGGGGGGAAGAAGTAATGGCTACACCTTC. Variable domain in full (rest from reference TRBV30 and TRBJ1-2): SQTIHQWPATLVQPVGSPLSLECTVEGTSNPNLYWYRQAAGRGLQLLFYSVGIGQISSEVPQNLSASRPQDRQFILSSKKLLLSDSGFYLCAWIRGAGGRSNGYTFGSGTRLTVV.

This chain connects TRBV30 to TRBJ2-2, with D perhaps given as TRBD1 or TRBD2 (5 bases each). The V end was cut by 5 bases, the J end by 4 bases, with 11 bases between. CDR1 is GTSNPN, CDR2 SVGIG, per germline (reference sequence). The CDR3 has 13 amino acids. CDR3 in DNA: TGTGCCTGGGACAGTGGGGGCACCGGGGAGCTGTTTTTT. Amino acids: CAWDSGGTGELFF.